This is a list of T cell receptor beta chains from one sample in a study of blood T cell repertoires in COVID-19. This table comes from immunoSEQ multiplex PCR, and its TCRdb copy is limited to in-frame clones, with some not included. In the table there are about 320,000 clones, around nine tenths of which are singletons. Sequencing input: PBMCs or T cells enriched from blood (not recorded which). All receptors derive from a man in his 60s who had recovered from COVID-19. The CDR3 runs from the conserved cysteine through the conserved F or W. Fields, in order: J gene, D gene, V gene, clone size, CDR3 DNA, CDR3 protein. The D gene is left open where the match is weak. Expanded clones get a size class; other rows say once, few or many, or leave the size out.

TRBJ2-3 | - | TRBV27 | - | TGTGCCAGCAGGCCTCAAAGGACTAGCACAGATACGCAGTATTTT | CASRPQRTSTDTQYF
TRBJ2-1 | TRBD2 | TRBV6-2/TRBV6-3 | - | TGTGCCAGCAGTTCCCCCGGCGGGAGGGCCTACAATGAGCAGTTCTTC | CASSSPGGRAYNEQFF
TRBJ2-7 | TRBD2 | TRBV24-1 | - | TGTGCCACCAGTGAGACTAGCGGGAGTTACGAGCAGTACTTC | CATSETSGSYEQYF
TRBJ1-5 | - | TRBV7-2 | - | TGTGCCAGCAGCTTAGCAGGGTCCGGGGGTCAGCCCCAGCATTTT | CASSLAGSGGQPQHF
TRBJ2-7 | TRBD1 | TRBV10-3 | - | TGTGCCATCCGGGACAGGGGACCCTACGAGCAGTACTTC | CAIRDRGPYEQYF
TRBJ1-2 | - | TRBV7-8 | - | TGTGCCAGCAGCCGGACAATTAACTATGGCTACACCTTC | CASSRTINYGYTF
TRBJ1-4 | TRBD1 | TRBV5-1 | - | TGCGCCAGCAGCTACGGGACAGGGGTTGAAAAACTGTTTTTT | CASSYGTGVEKLFF
TRBJ1-1 | - | TRBV6-1 | - | TGTGCCAGCAGTGAACGAAAGCTTATGAACACTGAAGCTTTCTTT | CASSERKLMNTEAFF
TRBJ2-3 | TRBD2 | TRBV9 | - | TGTGCCAGCATGGCGGGGGATTACACAGATACGCAGTATTTT | CASMAGDYTDTQYF
TRBJ2-7 | TRBD1 | TRBV2 | few | TGTGCCAGCAGTGAAGCCCCCGGGACAGGGACCCGCCGCGAGCAGTACTTC | CASSEAPGTGTRREQYF
TRBJ2-5 | - | TRBV5-1 | - | TGCGCCAGCAGCTTGGTAGGGGCCGAAGAGACCCAGTACTTC | CASSLVGAEETQYF
TRBJ2-7 | TRBD2 | TRBV3-1/TRBV3-2 | few | TGTGCCAGCAGCCAGGGACTAGCGGGAAGCGAGCAGTACTTC | CASSQGLAGSEQYF
TRBJ2-1 | TRBD2 | TRBV15 | - | TGTGCCACCAGCAGAGATCGCGGCGGGAGTTCTGGTGAGCAGTTCTTC | CATSRDRGGSSGEQFF
TRBJ2-2 | TRBD1 | TRBV6-5 | once | TGTGCCAGCAGTCCGGACAGGGAAGGGGAGCTGTTTTTT | CASSPDREGELFF
TRBJ2-5 | - | TRBV7-8 | - | TGTGCCAGCAGCACCAACCCACGGGGGAGCGGACAAGAGACCCAGTACTTC | CASSTNPRGSGQETQYF
TRBJ2-1 | TRBD2 | TRBV5-5 | once | TGTGCCAGCAGCTTGAGCAGCGGGAGGACCTACAATGAGCAGTTCTTC | CASSLSSGRTYNEQFF
TRBJ2-7 | - | TRBV3-1/TRBV3-2 | - | TGTGCCAGCAGCCGGGGTTCGGGGGGCTACTACGAGCAGTACTTC | CASSRGSGGYYEQYF
TRBJ1-2 | TRBD1 | TRBV15 | - | TGTGCCACCAGCAGCGGACAGGGAAGAAATGGCTACACCTTC | CATSSGQGRNGYTF
TRBJ1-5 | - | TRBV18 | - | TGTGCCAGCTCCGCGACAGTGAATCAGCCCCAGCATTTT | CASSATVNQPQHF
TRBJ2-1 | TRBD2 | TRBV10-3 | - | TGTGCCATCAGTGAGCTAGCGGGAGTACGGACGGATGAGCAGTTCTTC | CAISELAGVRTDEQFF
TRBJ1-5 | TRBD1 | TRBV6-1 | - | TGTGCCAGCAGTGAACAGGGGGCGACGGGCAATCAGCCCCAGCATTTT | CASSEQGATGNQPQHF
TRBJ2-2 | - | TRBV25-1 | - | TGTGCCAGCCAATTGGACAGGAACACCGGGGAGCTGTTTTTT | CASQLDRNTGELFF
TRBJ2-7 | - | TRBV9 | - | TGTGCCAGCAGCGTAGCGTCGAGCTCCTACGAGCAGTACTTC | CASSVASSSYEQYF
TRBJ1-2 | - | TRBV19 | - | TGTGCCAGTAGTATGGAGGGTGACTATGGCTACACCTTC | CASSMEGDYGYTF
TRBJ2-6 | TRBD2 | TRBV19 | - | TGTGCCAGTAGCCCTAGCGGGTCGTTCTCTGGGGCCAACGTCCTGACTTTC | CASSPSGSFSGANVLTF
TRBJ1-1 | - | TRBV5-4 | - | TGTGCCAGCAGCTTGGGGGGGGTGAGGAACACTGAAGCTTTCTTT | CASSLGGVRNTEAFF
TRBJ2-2 | TRBD2 | TRBV10-1 | - | TGCGCCAGAAGTGGGCCGGGAGGGCCGGTCACCGGGGAGCTGTTTTTT | CARSGPGGPVTGELFF
TRBJ2-2 | TRBD2 | TRBV5-1 | - | TGCGCCAGCAGCTTGCTGGCGGGAGGGCCGGGTACCGGGGAGCTGTTTTTT | CASSLLAGGPGTGELFF
TRBJ2-5 | TRBD2 | TRBV7-9 | - | TGTGCCAGCAGCTCTAGCGGTCAAGAGACCCAGTACTTC | CASSSSGQETQYF
TRBJ1-3 | TRBD1 | TRBV7-6 | - | TGTGCCAGCAGGTCACAGGGGGCGGACACCATATATTTT | CASRSQGADTIYF
TRBJ2-2 | TRBD1 | TRBV28 | - | TGTGCCAGCAGTTCAGGGGGCACGGACACCGGGGAGCTGTTTTTT | CASSSGGTDTGELFF
TRBJ1-5 | - | TRBV12-3/TRBV12-4 | - | TGTGCCAGCAGTTTCCAGGCAAATCAGCCCCAGCATTTT | CASSFQANQPQHF
TRBJ1-1 | - | TRBV19 | - | TGTGCCAGTAGTATCTTTAGGAACACTGAAGCTTTCTTT | CASSIFRNTEAFF
TRBJ2-5 | TRBD1 | TRBV15 | - | TGTGCCACCAGCAGAGCATCAGGGGGCCGAGAGACCCAGTACTTC | CATSRASGGRETQYF
TRBJ2-2 | - | TRBV27 | - | TGTGCCAGCAGCTTTTGGGGAGGGGGGCCCACCGGGGAGCTGTTTTTT | CASSFWGGGPTGELFF
TRBJ2-1 | - | TRBV28 | - | TGTGCCAGAATAAGGGACTCACTCGCCTACAATGAGCAGTTCTTC | CARIRDSLAYNEQFF
TRBJ1-2 | - | TRBV28 | - | TGTGCCAGCAGTTTATTAACTCTTAACTATGGCTACACCTTC | CASSLLTLNYGYTF
TRBJ2-7 | - | TRBV5-1 | - | TGCGCCAGCAGCCCCAGCACTACCTACGAGCAGTACTTC | CASSPSTTYEQYF
TRBJ1-1 | - | TRBV28 | - | TGTGCCAGCAGTTTCCTAGACAGGCCTAACACTGAAGCTTTCTTT | CASSFLDRPNTEAFF
TRBJ2-1 | - | TRBV25-1 | - | TGTGCCAGCAGTGAACAGGGGTCCTACAATGAGCAGTTCTTC | CASSEQGSYNEQFF
TRBJ1-5 | - | TRBV28 | - | TGTGCCAGCAGTTTGAAGGGGGTCCAGCCCCAGCATTTT | CASSLKGVQPQHF
TRBJ2-6 | - | TRBV3-1/TRBV3-2 | - | TGTGCCAGCAGCCCTGTAGGGGCCAACGTCCTGACTTTC | CASSPVGANVLTF
TRBJ1-2 | - | TRBV24-1 | once | TGTGCCACCAGTGATTGGGACACCCAACATGGCTACACCTTC | CATSDWDTQHGYTF
TRBJ2-5 | - | TRBV3-1/TRBV3-2 | once | TGTGCCAGCAGCCGACCTAGGAACGCCTGCCTCCAAGAGACCCAGTACTTC | CASSRPRNACLQETQYF